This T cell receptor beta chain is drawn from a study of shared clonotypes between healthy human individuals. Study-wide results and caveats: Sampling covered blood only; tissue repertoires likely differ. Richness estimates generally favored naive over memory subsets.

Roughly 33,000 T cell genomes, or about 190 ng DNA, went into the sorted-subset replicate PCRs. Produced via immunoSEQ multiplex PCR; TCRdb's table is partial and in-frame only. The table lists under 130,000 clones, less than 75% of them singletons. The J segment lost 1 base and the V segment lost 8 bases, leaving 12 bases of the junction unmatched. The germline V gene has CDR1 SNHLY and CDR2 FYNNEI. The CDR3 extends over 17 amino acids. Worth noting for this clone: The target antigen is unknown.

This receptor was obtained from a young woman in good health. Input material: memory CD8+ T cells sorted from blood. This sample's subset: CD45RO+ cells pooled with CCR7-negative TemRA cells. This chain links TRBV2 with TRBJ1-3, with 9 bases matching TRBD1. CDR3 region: CASLRTGVVASGNTIYF. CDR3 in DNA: TGTGCCAGCCTACGGACAGGGGTCGTCGCGTCTGGAAACACCATATATTTT. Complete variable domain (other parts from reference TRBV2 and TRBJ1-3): EPEVTQTPSHQVTQMGQEVILRCVPISNHLYFYWYRQILGQKVEFLVSFYNNEISEKSEIFDDQFSVERPDGSNFTLKIRSTKLEDSAMYFCASLRTGVVASGNTIYFGEGSWLTVV.